This T cell receptor beta chain was retrieved from a study of spatial heterogeneity in lung cancer. V was trimmed by 4 bases and J by 3 bases, leaving 7 bases between them. The CDR3 totals 13 residues. The germline gives CDR1 SGHRS, CDR2 YFSETQ. Study conclusions and caveats: Counts of expanded alpha and beta TCRs within tumors tracked the tumor nonsynonymous mutation count.

Noted time point: sample taken at primary tumor resection. This clonotype was counted at least ten times. Its matching antigen is unknown. Via MiXCR, TCRdb re-called the 5' RACE reads, giving one row per CDR3 protein. The top ten hold roughly 30% of the sample, which has 9,000 to 9,500 distinct CDR3 sequences, around 6.6% seen once. The TCR comes from a male donor with early-stage non-small cell lung cancer. The chain links TRBV5-1 to TRBJ1-4; no reliable D call. This sample comprised lung tumor tissue, obtained at surgery. The CDR3 coding sequence is TGCGCCAGCAGCGACGAAGCTAATGAAAAACTGTTTTTT. Translating gives CASSDEANEKLFF.